Included here is one TCR beta chain sequence, with context. The study drew participants aged about 18 to 89 years from approximately 25 US areas. Which cohort a participant joined came from the clinical history participants gave. This entry comes from a study of blood T cell repertoires in COVID-19. At the level of the study: There were acute and convalescent COVID-19 samples, and they came from the United States, Italy and Spain. T cells, B-cell-depleted T cells, or PBMCs provided the cDNA or gDNA that served as material.

Generated by immunoSEQ multiplex PCR, the TCRdb table keeps only in-frame clones and is missing some. This table has 130,000 to 150,000 clones, around 90% appearing once. The TCR was taken from a woman aged 40 to 49 who had been exposed to COVID-19. The sample taken for sequencing was PBMCs or T cells enriched from blood (not recorded which).

CDR3 loop: CASSDTGLPEAFF. The CDR3 nucleotides read TGTGCCAGCAGCGATACAGGTCTTCCTGAAGCTTTCTTT. V and J are TRBV25-1 and TRBJ1-1, with D tentatively TRBD1 (5 bases). V lost 6 bases to trimming and J lost 6 bases, with 14 bases between them. The CDR3 has 13 residues. Germline V gene sequence: CDR1 MGHDK, CDR2 SYGVNS.